This T cell receptor beta chain was captured in a study of shared clonotypes between healthy human individuals. The material for each subset, its genomic DNA, was split evenly across several immunoSEQ plates. Replicate PCRs run on sorted subsets employed around 200 ng DNA, approximately 30,000 T cell genomes. Sequencing was performed with immunoSEQ multiplex PCR; in TCRdb, only in-frame clones are kept and a portion is missing. The sample lists some 2,100,000 clones, more than 85% occurring once. The CDR3 loop spans 17 amino acids. Looked up from germline, CDR1 is SEHNR and CDR2 is FQNEAQ (reference sequence). Trimming shortened V by 4 bases and J by 1 base, and 19 bases separated the two germline ends. This clone has only one observation. Naive CD8 cells comprised CD45RO-negative, CCR7-positively selected cells, excluding terminally differentiated effector memory CD45RA+ cells. Healthy and HIV-negative, the adult donors had no recent acute infections or vaccinations. The donors, all of them Caucasian adults, lived in Nashville, Tennessee.

The sequencing sample was made of naive CD8+ T cells from PBMCs. V usage is TRBV7-9 and J usage is TRBJ1-1; a weak D match, TRBD1 (6 bases). This clonotype was obtained from a man aged 18 to 29 in good health. Some clones in this sample may be carry-over from other donors' samples. The CDR3 spells CASSSFSRGAGNTEAFF. The CDR3 bases are TGTGCCAGCAGCTCTTTCTCGCGGGGGGCTGGGAACACTGAAGCTTTCTTT.